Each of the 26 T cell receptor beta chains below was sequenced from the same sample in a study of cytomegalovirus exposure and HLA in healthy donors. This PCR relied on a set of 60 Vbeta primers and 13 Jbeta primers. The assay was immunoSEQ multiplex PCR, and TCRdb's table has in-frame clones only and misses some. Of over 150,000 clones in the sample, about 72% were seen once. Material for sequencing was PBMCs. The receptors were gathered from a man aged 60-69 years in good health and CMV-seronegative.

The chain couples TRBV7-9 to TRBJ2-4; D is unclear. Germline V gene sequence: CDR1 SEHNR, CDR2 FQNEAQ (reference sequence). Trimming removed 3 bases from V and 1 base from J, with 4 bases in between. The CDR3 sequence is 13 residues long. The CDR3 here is CASSFGAKNIQYF. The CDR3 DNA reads TGTGCCAGCAGCTTCGGGGCCAAAAACATTCAGTACTTC.

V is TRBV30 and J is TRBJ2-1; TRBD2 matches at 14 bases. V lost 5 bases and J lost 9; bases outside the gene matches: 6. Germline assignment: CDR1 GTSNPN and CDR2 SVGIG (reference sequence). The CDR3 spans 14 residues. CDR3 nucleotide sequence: TGTGCCTGGGCCTCGGGACTAGCGGGAGCTGAGCAGTTCTTC. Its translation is CAWASGLAGAEQFF.

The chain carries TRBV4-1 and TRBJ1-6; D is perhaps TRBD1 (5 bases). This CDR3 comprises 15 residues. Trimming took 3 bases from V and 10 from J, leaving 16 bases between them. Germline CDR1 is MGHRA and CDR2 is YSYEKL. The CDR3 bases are TGCGCCAGCAGCCAGGGCCTTCAGGGATACTCACCCCTCCACTTT. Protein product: CASSQGLQGYSPLHF.

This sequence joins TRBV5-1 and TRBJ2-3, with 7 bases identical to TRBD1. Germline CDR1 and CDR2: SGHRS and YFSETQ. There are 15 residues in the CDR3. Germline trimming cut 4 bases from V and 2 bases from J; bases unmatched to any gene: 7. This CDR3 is CASSPGQTSTDTQYF. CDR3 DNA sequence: TGCGCCAGCAGCCCGGGACAGACTTCCACAGATACGCAGTATTTT. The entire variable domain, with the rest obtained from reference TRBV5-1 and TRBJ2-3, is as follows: KAGVTQTPRYLIKTRGQQVTLSCSPISGHRSVSWYQQTPGQGLQFLFEYFSETQRNKGNFPGRFSGRQFSNSRSEMNVSTLELGDSALYLCASSPGQTSTDTQYFGPGTRLTVL.

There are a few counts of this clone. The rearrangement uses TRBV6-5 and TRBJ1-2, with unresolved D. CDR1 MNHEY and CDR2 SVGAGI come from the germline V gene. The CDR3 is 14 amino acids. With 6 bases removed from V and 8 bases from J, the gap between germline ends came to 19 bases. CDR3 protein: CASRFPDVRRGYTF. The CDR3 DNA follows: TGTGCCAGCAGGTTTCCAGATGTCCGGCGGGGCTACACCTTC.

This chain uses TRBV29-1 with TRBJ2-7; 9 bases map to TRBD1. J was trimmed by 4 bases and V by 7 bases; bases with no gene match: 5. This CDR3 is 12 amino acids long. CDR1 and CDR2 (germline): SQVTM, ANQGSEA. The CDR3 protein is CSGGQGSYEQYF. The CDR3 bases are TGCAGCGGAGGACAGGGGAGTTACGAGCAGTACTTC.

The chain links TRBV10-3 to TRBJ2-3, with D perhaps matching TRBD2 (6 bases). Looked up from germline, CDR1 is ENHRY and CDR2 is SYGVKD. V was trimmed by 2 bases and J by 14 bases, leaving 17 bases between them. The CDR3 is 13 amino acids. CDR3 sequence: CAISEGTPYILYF. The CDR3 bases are TGTGCCATCAGTGAGGGGACTCCTTACATCTTGTATTTT.

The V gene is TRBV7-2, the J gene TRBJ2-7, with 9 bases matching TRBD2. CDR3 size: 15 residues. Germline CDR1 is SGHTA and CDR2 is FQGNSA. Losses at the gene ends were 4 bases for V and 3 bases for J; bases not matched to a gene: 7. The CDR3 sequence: CASSSQAGGHYEQYF. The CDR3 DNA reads TGTGCCAGCAGCTCACAAGCGGGAGGACACTACGAGCAGTACTTC.

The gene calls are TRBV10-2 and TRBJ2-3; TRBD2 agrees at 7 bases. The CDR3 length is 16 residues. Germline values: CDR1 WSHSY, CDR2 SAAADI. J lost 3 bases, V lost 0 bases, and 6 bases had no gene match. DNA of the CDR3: TGCGCCAGCAGTGAGTCCCGGGAGGCGGTAACAGATACGCAGTATTTT. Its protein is CASSESREAVTDTQYF.

Written as DNA, the CDR3 is TGTGCCAGCAGCTTGGGCGTCAATCAGCCCCAGCATTTT. Encoded protein: CASSLGVNQPQHF. The V gene is TRBV5-4, the J gene TRBJ1-5; no reliable D call. This CDR3 has 13 amino acids. The V and J ends lost 0 bases and 3 bases respectively, with 4 bases between them. Germline V lookup: CDR1 SGHNT, CDR2 YYREEE (reference sequence).

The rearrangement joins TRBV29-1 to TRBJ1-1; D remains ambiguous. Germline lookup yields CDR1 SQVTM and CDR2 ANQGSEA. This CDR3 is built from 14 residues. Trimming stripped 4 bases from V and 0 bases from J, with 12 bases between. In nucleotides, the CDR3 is TGCAGCGTTGCCGAGGGAGACATGAACACTGAAGCTTTCTTT. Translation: CSVAEGDMNTEAFF.

The CDR3, as DNA: TGTGCCAGCAGCTTAGGTAGCGCGGGCCACAATGAGCAGTTCTTC. Its protein product is CASSLGSAGHNEQFF. The chain couples TRBV7-9 to TRBJ2-1; D might be TRBD2 (5 bases). Trimming removed 1 base from V and 5 bases from J, with 12 bases in between. CDR1 and CDR2 from the germline V gene are SEHNR and FQNEAQ (reference sequence). This CDR3 is built from 15 residues.

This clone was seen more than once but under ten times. The CDR3 loop is CASSIYWGDEQFF. The CDR3 DNA reads TGCGCCAGCAGCATTTACTGGGGGGATGAGCAGTTCTTC. J is TRBJ2-1 and V is TRBV5-1, with D possibly being TRBD2 (6 bases). This CDR3 is built from 13 residues. Germline V CDR1 and CDR2: SGHRS, YFSETQ. The V and J ends lost 4 bases and 8 bases respectively, with 13 bases between them. Full variable domain (remainder filled in from reference TRBV5-1 and TRBJ2-1): KAGVTQTPRYLIKTRGQQVTLSCSPISGHRSVSWYQQTPGQGLQFLFEYFSETQRNKGNFPGRFSGRQFSNSRSEMNVSTLELGDSALYLCASSIYWGDEQFFGPGTRLTVL.

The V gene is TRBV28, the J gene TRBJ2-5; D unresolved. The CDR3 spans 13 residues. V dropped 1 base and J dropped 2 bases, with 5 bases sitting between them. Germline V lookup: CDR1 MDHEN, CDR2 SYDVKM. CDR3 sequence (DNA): TGTGCCAGCAGTTTATATTCGCAAGAGACCCAGTACTTC. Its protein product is CASSLYSQETQYF.

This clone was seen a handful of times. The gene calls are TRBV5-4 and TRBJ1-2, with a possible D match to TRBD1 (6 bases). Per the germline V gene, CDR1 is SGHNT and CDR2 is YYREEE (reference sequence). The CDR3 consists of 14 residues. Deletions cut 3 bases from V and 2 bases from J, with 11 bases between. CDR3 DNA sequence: TGTGCCAGCAGCTCGGACAGCACCAACTATGGCTACACCTTC. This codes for CASSSDSTNYGYTF.

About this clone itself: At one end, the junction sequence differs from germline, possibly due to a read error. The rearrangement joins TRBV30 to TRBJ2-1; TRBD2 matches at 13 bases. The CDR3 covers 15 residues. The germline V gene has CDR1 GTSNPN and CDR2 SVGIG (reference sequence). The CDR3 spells CAWSRTSGRMDEQLF. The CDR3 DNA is TGTGCCTGGAGCCGGACTAGCGGGAGAATGGATGAGCAGCTCTTC. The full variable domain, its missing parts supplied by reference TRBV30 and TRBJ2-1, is SQTIHQWPATLVQPVGSPLSLECTVEGTSNPNLYWYRQAAGRGLQLLFYSVGIGQISSEVPQNLSASRPQDRQFILSSKKLLLSDSGFYLCAWSRTSGRMDEQLFGPGTRLTVL.

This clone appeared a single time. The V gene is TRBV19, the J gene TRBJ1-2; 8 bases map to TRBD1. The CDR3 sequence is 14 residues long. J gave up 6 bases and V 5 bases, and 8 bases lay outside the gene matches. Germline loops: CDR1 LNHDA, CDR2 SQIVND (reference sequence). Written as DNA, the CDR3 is TGTGCCAGTAGTGTGGGGGACAGGTACGATGGCTACACCTTC. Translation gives CASSVGDRYDGYTF.

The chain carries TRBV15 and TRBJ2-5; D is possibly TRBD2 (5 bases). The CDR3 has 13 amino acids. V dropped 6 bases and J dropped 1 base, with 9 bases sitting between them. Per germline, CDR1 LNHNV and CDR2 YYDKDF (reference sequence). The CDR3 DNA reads TGTGCCACCAGGCGGGTTCCCCAAGAGACCCAGTACTTC. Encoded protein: CATRRVPQETQYF.

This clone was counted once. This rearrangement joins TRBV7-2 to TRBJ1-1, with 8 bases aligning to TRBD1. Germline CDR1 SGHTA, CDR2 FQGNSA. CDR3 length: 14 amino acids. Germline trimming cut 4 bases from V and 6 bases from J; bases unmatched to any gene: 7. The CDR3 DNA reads TGTGCCAGCAGCTATCCCACGGACAGGGCTGAAGCTTTCTTT. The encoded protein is CASSYPTDRAEAFF. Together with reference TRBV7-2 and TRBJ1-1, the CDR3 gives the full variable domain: GAGVSQSPSNKVTEKGKDVELRCDPISGHTALYWYRQSLGQGLEFLIYFQGNSAPDKSGLPSDRFSAERTGGSVSTLTIQRTQQEDSAVYLCASSYPTDRAEAFFGQGTRLTVV.

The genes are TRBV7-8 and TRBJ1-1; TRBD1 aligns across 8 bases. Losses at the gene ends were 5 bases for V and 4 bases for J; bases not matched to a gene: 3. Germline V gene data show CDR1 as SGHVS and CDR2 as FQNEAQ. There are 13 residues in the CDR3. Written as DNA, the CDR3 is TGTGCCAGCAGCGGACAGGGAGGCACTGAAGCTTTCTTT. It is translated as CASSGQGGTEAFF.

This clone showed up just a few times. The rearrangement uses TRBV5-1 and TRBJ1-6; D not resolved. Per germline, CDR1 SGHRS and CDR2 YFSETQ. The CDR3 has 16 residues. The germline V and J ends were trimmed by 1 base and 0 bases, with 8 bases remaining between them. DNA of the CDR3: TGCGCCAGCAGCTTGCCCGAGAGCTCCTATAATTCACCCCTCCACTTT. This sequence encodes CASSLPESSYNSPLHF.

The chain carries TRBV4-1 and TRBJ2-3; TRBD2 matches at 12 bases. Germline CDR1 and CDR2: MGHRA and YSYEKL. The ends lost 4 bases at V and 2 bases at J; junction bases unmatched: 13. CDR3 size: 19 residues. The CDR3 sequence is CASSPYPSSGRVVTDTQYF. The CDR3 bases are TGCGCCAGCAGCCCATACCCTTCTAGCGGGAGGGTTGTCACAGATACGCAGTATTTT.

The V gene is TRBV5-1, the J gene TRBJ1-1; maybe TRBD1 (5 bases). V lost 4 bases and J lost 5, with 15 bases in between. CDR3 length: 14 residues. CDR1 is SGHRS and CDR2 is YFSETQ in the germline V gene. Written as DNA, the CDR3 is TGCGCCAGCAGCCCGGACGGGGGTGGAACTGAAGCTTTCTTT. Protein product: CASSPDGGGTEAFF.

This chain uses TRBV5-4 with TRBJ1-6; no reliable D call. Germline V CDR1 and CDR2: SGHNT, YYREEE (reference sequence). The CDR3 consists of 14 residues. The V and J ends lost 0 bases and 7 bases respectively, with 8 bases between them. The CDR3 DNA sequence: TGTGCCAGCAGCTTGGGCGGGTACAATTCACCCCTCCACTTT. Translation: CASSLGGYNSPLHF.

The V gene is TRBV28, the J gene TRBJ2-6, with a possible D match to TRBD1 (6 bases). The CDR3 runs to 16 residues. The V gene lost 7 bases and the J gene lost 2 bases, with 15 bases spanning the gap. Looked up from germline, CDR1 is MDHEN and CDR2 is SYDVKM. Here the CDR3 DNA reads TGTGCCAGCACATTGGGGGCGGACACTGGGGCCAACGTCCTGACTTTC. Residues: CASTLGADTGANVLTF.

Written as DNA, the CDR3 is TGTGCCAGCAGACAGGTCAATCAGCCCCAGCATTTT. Its protein product is CASRQVNQPQHF. The chain links TRBV6-1 to TRBJ1-5; tentative D call: TRBD1 (5 bases). Trimming shortened V by 6 bases and J by 3 bases, and 6 bases separated the two germline ends. Germline CDR1 reads MNHNS; CDR2 reads SASEGT. This CDR3 has 12 amino acids.